The 17 T cell receptor beta chains reported below all come from one sample, sequenced in a study of lung T cells in sarcoidosis with Löfgren's syndrome. TCRdb used MiXCR to reprocess the reads, holding one entry per CDR3 protein. This sample has 6,500 to 9,500 distinct CDR3 sequences; approximately 21% occur once, and the top ten carry roughly 24%. Material for sequencing was CD4+ T cells from bronchoalveolar lavage fluid. These receptors were obtained from a human donor with sarcoidosis (Löfgren's syndrome or another form), or a control subject (not recorded which).

Only a few counts were recorded for this clonotype. The chain employs TRBV7-9 and TRBJ2-3; D assignment may be TRBD1 or TRBD2 (5 bases each). The V end was cut by 1 base, the J end by 1 base, with 12 bases between. This CDR3 is built from 16 residues. CDR1 and CDR2 from the germline V gene are SEHNR and FQNEAQ (reference sequence). CDR3 loop: CASSLVGGGGTDTQYF. DNA for the CDR3: TGTGCCAGCAGCTTAGTTGGGGGTGGAGGCACAGATACGCAGTATTTT.

This clonotype has a handful of counts. The gene calls are TRBV9 and TRBJ1-1, with 8 bases identical to TRBD1. Trimming took 0 bases from V and 6 from J; bases not matched to a gene: 10. The CDR3 has 16 residues. From germline, CDR1 is SGDLS and CDR2 YYNGEE. The CDR3 DNA reads TGTGCCAGCAGCGTAGCATTGCAGGGGGCAGGGGCTGAAGCTTTCTTT. Translation: CASSVALQGAGAEAFF.

This clonotype has ten or more counts. The chain carries TRBV5-1 and TRBJ2-2, with a tentative D call TRBD1 (6 bases). The ends were cut back, 4 bases at V and 2 bases at J, with 15 bases in the middle. The CDR3 spans 16 residues. In germline, CDR1 is SGHRS, CDR2 YFSETQ. CDR3 in amino acids: CASSPDRGINTGELFF. CDR3 DNA sequence: TGCGCCAGCAGCCCGGACAGAGGGATTAACACCGGGGAGCTGTTTTTT.

This clonotype was found many times. The chain uses TRBV18 and TRBJ2-7; D could derive from TRBD1 or TRBD2 (5 bases each). This CDR3 contains 13 residues. The V gene lost 3 bases and the J gene lost 4 bases, with 10 bases spanning the gap. Germline values: CDR1 KGHSH, CDR2 LQKENI. The CDR3 region is CASSPGEYYEQYF. In DNA, the CDR3 is TGTGCCAGCTCACCGGGGGAGTATTACGAGCAGTACTTC. The variable domain in full, completed from reference TRBV18 and TRBJ2-7, reads NAGVMQNPRHLVRRRGQEARLRCSPMKGHSHVYWYRQLPEEGLKFMVYLQKENIIDESGMPKERFSAEFPKEGPSILRIQQVVRGDSAAYFCASSPGEYYEQYFGPGTRLTVT.

Ten or more counts support this clonotype. This chain uses TRBV19 with TRBJ1-6, with D possibly matching TRBD1 (6 bases). There are 16 residues in the CDR3. Looked up from germline, CDR1 is LNHDA and CDR2 is SQIVND (reference sequence). V lost 7 bases and J 0 bases, leaving 13 bases between the germline ends. The DNA for the CDR3 is TGTGCCAGTACGGAAAGGGGGTTCTCCTATAATTCACCCCTCCACTTT. Protein product: CASTERGFSYNSPLHF.

There are many counts of this clonotype. V usage is TRBV6-1 and J usage is TRBJ1-5, with a tentative D call TRBD1 (6 bases). CDR1 is MNHNS and CDR2 is SASEGT in the germline V gene. V was shortened by 6 bases and J by 4 bases, with 19 bases between the two germline ends. The CDR3 consists of 16 residues. The CDR3 DNA sequence: TGTGCCAGCAGCCCTCTACAGGGTGCGAGAAATCAGCCCCAGCATTTT. Protein sequence: CASSPLQGARNQPQHF.

This clonotype occurred many times. The chain joins TRBV10-3 to TRBJ2-2; D possibly corresponds to TRBD2 (6 bases). Trimming left V 2 bases short and J 4 bases short, with 11 bases between. CDR3 length: 15 amino acids. Germline-derived CDR1 and CDR2 are ENHRY and SYGVKD. The DNA for the CDR3 is TGTGCCATCAGTGAGGGGGGGTCCAGCACCGGGGAGCTGTTTTTT. It encodes CAISEGGSSTGELFF.

The rearrangement links TRBV7-2 to TRBJ1-3, with D unclear. The CDR3 contains 15 residues. Germline values: CDR1 SGHTA, CDR2 FQGNSA. With 5 bases removed from V and 4 bases from J, the gap between germline ends came to 15 bases. The CDR3 bases are TGTGCCAGCAGCCAAAGACGGCAGCAAGGAAACACCATATATTTT. As protein: CASSQRRQQGNTIYF. The full variable domain, rest sourced from reference TRBV7-2 and TRBJ1-3, is GAGVSQSPSNKVTEKGKDVELRCDPISGHTALYWYRQSLGQGLEFLIYFQGNSAPDKSGLPSDRFSAERTGGSVSTLTIQRTQQEDSAVYLCASSQRRQQGNTIYFGEGSWLTVV.

The J gene is TRBJ1-5, the V gene TRBV12-3 or TRBV12-4, with TRBD1 as a possible D gene (6 bases). The ends were cut back, 5 bases at V and 7 bases at J, with 12 bases in the middle. The CDR3 is made up of 13 amino acids. CDR3 loop: CASSGGRGQPQHF. In DNA form, the CDR3 reads TGTGCCAGCAGTGGGGGGCGAGGACAGCCCCAGCATTTT.

This clonotype has at least ten counts. V and J are TRBV20-1 and TRBJ1-6, with no clear D. The length of the CDR3 is 13 residues. Between the trimmed V and J ends, which lost 5 bases and 5 bases, there was a span of 10 bases. The V gene's germline CDR1 is DFQATT and CDR2 SNEGSKA (reference sequence). DNA for the CDR3: TGCAGTGCTTCAGAGGCTAATAATTCACCCCTCCACTTT. Its protein is CSASEANNSPLHF.

Comments on this clonotype: This clone may be a read error of a much larger clone one base away. This rearrangement joins TRBV7-2 to TRBJ2-3, with 9 bases lining up with TRBD2. Per germline, CDR1 SGHTA and CDR2 FQGNSA. V trimming: 4 bases; J trimming: 1 base; junction bases outside the gene matches: 6. The CDR3 has 16 amino acids. CDR3 amino acids: CASSYSGGGGTDTQYF. DNA for the CDR3: TGTGCCAGCAGCTATTCTGGCGGGGGGGGCACAGATACGCAGTATTTT.

This clonotype showed up many times. This sequence joins TRBV2 and TRBJ1-4; D is perhaps TRBD1 (6 bases). The CDR3 is 14 amino acids. The germline V and J ends were trimmed by 8 bases and 0 bases, with 10 bases remaining between them. Germline V gives CDR1 SNHLY, CDR2 FYNNEI. The DNA for the CDR3 is TGTGCCAGCGGACGGACAGCAACTAATGAAAAACTGTTTTTT. Translated, it gives CASGRTATNEKLFF. The full variable domain, rest sourced from reference TRBV2 and TRBJ1-4, is EPEVTQTPSHQVTQMGQEVILRCVPISNHLYFYWYRQILGQKVEFLVSFYNNEISEKSEIFDDQFSVERPDGSNFTLKIRSTKLEDSAMYFCASGRTATNEKLFFGSGTQLSVL.

Note on this clonotype: A much larger clone differs by one base, so this may be a read error. It is likely a read error, because the conserved phenylalanine at the end of the CDR3 is missing. The rearrangement joins TRBV12-3 or TRBV12-4 to TRBJ1-5; tentatively, D is TRBD1 (5 bases). CDR3 length: 13 residues. Between the trimmed V and J ends, which lost 3 bases and 7 bases, there was a span of 10 bases. The chain's CDR3 is CASSFGAGQPQHS. The CDR3 nucleotides are TGTGCCAGCAGTTTTGGGGCAGGGCAGCCCCAGCATTCT.

This clonotype was seen ten or more times. The chain has TRBV10-3 and TRBJ1-1; no definite D call. The CDR3 has 12 residues. Trimming pared 2 bases from V and 1 base from J, leaving 2 bases between. Germline CDR1 reads ENHRY; CDR2 reads SYGVKD. CDR3 sequence reads: CAISEGNTEAFF. DNA for the CDR3: TGTGCCATCAGTGAGGGGAACACTGAAGCTTTCTTT.

Sample share makes this clonotype medium-sized. The chain has TRBV20-1 and TRBJ2-5; D is possibly TRBD2 (6 bases). The ends were cut back, 6 bases at V and 2 bases at J, with 16 bases in the middle. The length of the CDR3 is 14 residues. The germline gives CDR1 DFQATT, CDR2 SNEGSKA (reference sequence). CDR3 region: CSAGGRWTQETQYF. Here the CDR3 DNA reads TGCAGTGCGGGGGGACGGTGGACTCAAGAGACCCAGTACTTC.

This clonotype was found many times. The rearrangement joins TRBV6-6 to TRBJ1-2; 7 nucleotides match TRBD1. V was clipped by 2 bases and J by 5 bases; unmatched bases: 2. Germline V CDR1 and CDR2: MNHNY, SVGAGI (reference sequence). The CDR3 contains 13 residues. The CDR3 sequence: CASSYTGDYGYTF. CDR3 in DNA: TGTGCCAGCAGTTACACAGGGGATTATGGCTACACCTTC.

This chain connects TRBV6-1 to TRBJ2-1; TRBD2 aligns across 9 bases. The CDR3 spans 13 residues. Germline V gene data show CDR1 as MNHNS and CDR2 as SASEGT. Unmatched junction bases numbered 5, after V lost 7 bases and J lost 7 bases. CDR3 residues: CASTRAGGNEQFF. The CDR3 coding sequence is TGTGCCAGCACCCGAGCGGGAGGTAATGAGCAGTTCTTC.